This is a list of T cell receptor beta chains from one sample in a study of OX40 agonist ivuxolimab in advanced cancers. Profiled with immunoSEQ multiplex PCR; TCRdb holds only in-frame clones, not every one. The sample has 30,000 or so clones, about 88% seen once. This material consisted of CD4+ or CD8+ T cells sorted from blood, taken in a trial of the OX40 agonist ivuxolimab. Every receptor here comes from an adult with an advanced solid tumor such as melanoma, head and neck, liver or kidney cancer. Each CDR3 is given with its conserved first and last residue. Fields, in order: D gene, clone size, V gene, J gene, CDR3 protein, CDR3 DNA. D genes are given only for firm matches. Some rows have no size entry. The others give once, few or many, or a class for an expanded clone.

.	.	TRBV4-1	TRBJ2-7	CASSQPTGYEQYF	TGCGCCAGCAGCCAACCGACAGGTTACGAGCAGTACTTC
TRBD1	once	TRBV2	TRBJ2-3	CASLSGTGTDTQYF	TGTGCCAGCTTATCCGGGACAGGCACAGATACGCAGTATTTT
TRBD2	.	TRBV28	TRBJ2-2	CASSLAGTSSAGELFF	TGTGCCAGCAGTTTAGCCGGGACTAGCTCGGCCGGGGAGCTGTTTTTT
TRBD2	.	TRBV10-3	TRBJ2-1	CAISGLAGDNIEQFF	TGTGCCATCAGTGGACTAGCGGGAGATAATATTGAGCAGTTCTTC
.	few	TRBV15	TRBJ1-5	CATSSPGGGNQPQHF	TGTGCCACCAGCAGTCCTGGAGGGGGCAATCAGCCCCAGCATTTT
.	.	TRBV6-5	TRBJ1-1	CASSYRLNTEAFF	TGTGCCAGCAGTTACAGGCTGAACACTGAAGCTTTCTTT
.	once	TRBV29-1	TRBJ2-2	CSVDGFLAGELFF	TGCAGCGTTGATGGGTTTCTGGCGGGGGAGCTGTTTTTT
.	few	TRBV19	TRBJ1-5	CASSIAYTNQPQHF	TGTGCCAGTAGTATAGCATACACCAATCAGCCCCAGCATTTT
TRBD2	.	TRBV27	TRBJ2-7	CASSFSSGEGYEQYF	TGTGCCAGCAGTTTTTCTAGCGGGGAAGGATACGAGCAGTACTTC
.	.	TRBV28	TRBJ2-7	CASRPGVLINEQYF	TGTGCCAGCAGACCAGGGGTTTTGATCAACGAGCAGTACTTC
.	.	TRBV19	TRBJ2-1	CASSWTDESYNEQFF	TGTGCCAGTAGCTGGACAGACGAATCCTACAATGAGCAGTTCTTC
.	.	TRBV11-2	TRBJ1-2	CASSGTSSYGYTF	TGTGCCAGCAGCGGGACCTCTTCTTATGGCTACACCTTC
TRBD1	.	TRBV7-2	TRBJ2-7	CASSLFPFDRGRHKQYF	TGTGCCAGCAGCTTGTTCCCCTTTGACAGGGGAAGACATAAGCAGTACTTC
.	once	TRBV10-3	TRBJ2-7	CAISLLRDGSYEQYF	TGTGCCATCAGTCTTCTCCGGGACGGATCCTACGAGCAGTACTTC
.	.	TRBV21-1	TRBJ2-1	CASSKGDGDCSPEQFF	TGTGCCAGCAGCAAAGGCGATGGGGACTGTTCCCCGGAGCAGTTCTTC